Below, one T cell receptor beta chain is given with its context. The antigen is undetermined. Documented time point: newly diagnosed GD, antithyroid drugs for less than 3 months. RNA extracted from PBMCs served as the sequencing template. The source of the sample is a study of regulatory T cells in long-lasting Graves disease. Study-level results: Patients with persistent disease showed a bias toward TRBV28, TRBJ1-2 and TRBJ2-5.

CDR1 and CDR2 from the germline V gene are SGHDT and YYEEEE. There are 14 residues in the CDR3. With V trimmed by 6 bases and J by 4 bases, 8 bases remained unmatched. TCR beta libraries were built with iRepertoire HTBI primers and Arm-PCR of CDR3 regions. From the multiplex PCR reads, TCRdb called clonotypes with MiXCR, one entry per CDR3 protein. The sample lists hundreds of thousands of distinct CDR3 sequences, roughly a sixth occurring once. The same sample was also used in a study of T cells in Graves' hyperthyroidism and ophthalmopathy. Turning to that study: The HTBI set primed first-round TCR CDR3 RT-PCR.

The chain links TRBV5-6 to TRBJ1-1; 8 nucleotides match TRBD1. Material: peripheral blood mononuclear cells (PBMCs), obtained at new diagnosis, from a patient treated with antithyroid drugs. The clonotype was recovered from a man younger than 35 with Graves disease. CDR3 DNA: TGTGCCAGCACCGACAGGGGCTGGGGCACTGAAGCTTTCTTT. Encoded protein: CASTDRGWGTEAFF.